This is a list of T cell receptor beta chains from one sample in a study of response to subunit inactivated influenza vaccine. TCRdb recomputed calls from the RT-PCR reads with MiXCR, one row per CDR3 protein. In the table there are about 520,000 distinct CDR3 sequences, roughly 7.6% of which are singletons. The sample was PBMCs from blood, taken around 25 months after vaccination. The receptors shown here come from a man between 45 and 75 years old who received an inactivated influenza vaccine. Each CDR3 is given with its conserved first and last residue. The D gene is left open where the match is weak. For some rows the clone size is stated as once, few or many, or as a class when expanded; others skip it.

d_call	v_call	clone_size	j_call	cdr3_length	cdr3_aa	cdr3_nt
TRBD2	TRBV11-2	many	TRBJ2-1	19	CASSLDGLAGAIIGYEQFF	TGTGCCAGCAGCTTAGATGGCCTAGCGGGGGCAATCATTGGCTATGAGCAGTTCTTC
NA	TRBV20-1	NA	TRBJ1-5	13	CSASDGSAQPQHF	TGCAGTGCCAGCGACGGCTCGGCTCAGCCCCAGCATTTT
TRBD1	TRBV5-1	NA	TRBJ2-5	15	CASSWRTGSQETQYF	TGCGCCAGCAGCTGGAGGACAGGCTCCCAAGAGACCCAGTACTTC
NA	TRBV6-1	NA	TRBJ2-5	14	CASRKHRTGKTQYF	TGTGCCAGCAGAAAACACCGGACCGGAAAGACCCAGTACTTC
NA	TRBV27	NA	TRBJ1-2	15	CASSLEGRGTYGYTF	TGTGCCAGCAGTTTAGAGGGGAGAGGTACCTATGGCTACACCTTC
NA	TRBV20-1	few	TRBJ1-2	14	CSANSGGGFYGYTF	TGCAGTGCTAACTCTGGGGGGGGTTTCTATGGCTACACCTTC
NA	TRBV15	few	TRBJ2-5	13	CATSSAQRETQYF	TGTGCCACCAGCAGCGCCCAACGGGAGACCCAGTACTTC
TRBD1	TRBV2	NA	TRBJ1-2	14	CASSYGQGSYGYTF	TGTGCCAGCAGTTACGGACAGGGCTCCTATGGCTACACCTTC
NA	TRBV1	few	TRBJ2-5	17	CTSSLMGTSGDRETQYF	TGCACCAGCAGCCTCATGGGGACTAGCGGGGACCGAGAGACCCAGTACTTC
NA	TRBV20-1	NA	TRBJ2-3	17	CSADLNSRRGSTDTQYF	TGCAGTGCCGATCTCAACTCGCGCCGCGGTAGCACAGATACGCAGTATTTT
NA	TRBV20-1	NA	TRBJ2-7	14	CSAPPTSLAYEQYF	TGCAGTGCTCCCCCGACTTCGCTAGCCTACGAGCAGTACTTC
NA	TRBV24-1	many	TRBJ1-4	14	CATSEDGTAEKLFF	TGTGCCACCAGTGAGGACGGAACGGCGGAAAAACTGTTTTTT
TRBD2	TRBV11-2	few	TRBJ2-7	15	CASSLQGGGAYEQYF	TGTGCCAGCAGCTTACAGGGCGGGGGGGCCTACGAGCAGTACTTC
NA	TRBV12-3/TRBV12-4	many	TRBJ1-6	12	CASSSTNSPLHF	TGTGCCAGCAGTTCGACCAATTCACCCCTCCACTTT
TRBD1	TRBV30	few	TRBJ2-7	15	CAWTFGGTGFSEQYF	TGTGCCTGGACGTTTGGTGGGACAGGGTTCTCCGAGCAGTACTTC
NA	TRBV20-1	many	TRBJ1-2	12	CSARGGAYGYTF	TGCAGTGCTAGGGGTGGAGCTTATGGCTACACCTTC
NA	TRBV5-1	many	TRBJ2-7	14	CASSSGTGSYEQYF	TGCGCCAGCAGCTCCGGGACGGGCTCCTACGAGCAGTACTTC
TRBD1	TRBV7-6	once	TRBJ2-2	14	CASNPDRGIGELFF	TGTGCCAGCAACCCGGACAGGGGGATCGGGGAGCTGTTTTTT
NA	TRBV5-6	few	TRBJ2-2	12	CASSPGSLELFF	TGTGCCAGCAGCCCCGGGTCCCTAGAGCTGTTTTTT
NA	TRBV29-1	many	TRBJ1-5	13	CSVNAGANQPQHF	TGCAGCGTTAACGCAGGGGCCAATCAGCCCCAGCATTTT
NA	TRBV20-1	NA	TRBJ2-4	15	CSAKAAPGAKNIQYF	TGCAGTGCTAAAGCGGCCCCCGGAGCCAAAAACATTCAGTACTTC
NA	TRBV12-2	NA	TRBJ2-7	15	CASRLGGSGSYEQYF	TGTGCAAGTCGCTTAGGGGGGTCGGGATCCTACGAGCAGTACTTC
TRBD1	TRBV18	NA	TRBJ2-1	15	CASSPTGVVGDEQFF	TGTGCCAGCTCACCCACAGGGGTCGTTGGGGATGAGCAGTTCTTC
NA	TRBV9	NA	TRBJ1-3	15	CASSLSYGSGNTIYF	TGTGCCAGCAGCCTAAGTTATGGCTCTGGAAACACCATATATTTT
NA	TRBV7-9	many	TRBJ2-1	14	CASSSRDLYNEQFF	TGTGCCAGCAGCTCCCGGGACTTATACAATGAGCAGTTCTTC
TRBD1	TRBV9	NA	TRBJ2-1	15	CASSVDQGVYNEQFF	TGTGCCAGCAGCGTAGATCAGGGGGTGTACAATGAGCAGTTCTTC
NA	TRBV15	many	TRBJ1-5	16	CATSRGTDGGNQPQHF	TGTGCCACCAGCAGAGGCACGGACGGCGGCAATCAGCCCCAGCATTTT
NA	TRBV5-1	NA	TRBJ2-2	15	CASSLDTGNTGELFF	TGCGCCAGCAGCTTGGATACCGGAAACACCGGGGAGCTGTTTTTT
NA	TRBV9	many	TRBJ1-1	15	CASSVGGLPGTEAFF	TGTGCCAGCAGCGTAGGAGGCCTGCCGGGGACTGAAGCTTTCTTT
TRBD2	TRBV11-2	NA	TRBJ2-1	16	CASRPVAGSVNNEQFF	TGTGCCAGCAGACCCGTAGCGGGATCCGTTAACAATGAGCAGTTCTTC
NA	TRBV12-3/TRBV12-4	many	TRBJ1-2	11	CASTGGYGYTF	TGTGCCAGCACCGGGGGCTATGGCTACACCTTC
TRBD2	TRBV29-1	few	TRBJ2-2	14	CSVAERGNTGELFF	TGCAGCGTTGCTGAGCGGGGGAACACCGGGGAGCTGTTTTTT
TRBD1	TRBV12-3/TRBV12-4	many	TRBJ2-7	13	CASSLDRTYEQYF	TGTGCCAGCAGTTTGGACAGGACCTACGAGCAGTACTTC
NA	TRBV12-3/TRBV12-4	NA	TRBJ2-3	18	CASSLGGVGGVGTDTQYF	TGTGCCAGCAGTTTGGGCGGTGTGGGCGGGGTTGGGACAGATACGCAGTATTTT
NA	TRBV11-2	many	TRBJ2-7	13	CASSLGSFYEQYF	TGTGCCAGCAGCTTAGGAAGTTTCTACGAGCAGTACTTC
TRBD2	TRBV7-9	few	TRBJ2-1	16	CASGDGRAPSYNEQFF	TGTGCCAGCGGCGACGGGAGGGCCCCATCCTACAATGAGCAGTTCTTC
NA	TRBV27	few	TRBJ2-1	13	CASSSGVYNEQFF	TGTGCCAGCAGTTCGGGGGTTTACAATGAGCAGTTCTTC
NA	TRBV4-1	few	TRBJ1-5	17	CASSQEVRINSNQPQHF	TGCGCCAGCAGCCAAGAAGTAAGGATCAATAGCAATCAGCCCCAGCATTTT
NA	TRBV24-1	few	TRBJ2-1	16	CATSDPEFGPYNEQFF	TGTGCCACCAGTGACCCGGAGTTCGGCCCCTACAATGAGCAGTTCTTC